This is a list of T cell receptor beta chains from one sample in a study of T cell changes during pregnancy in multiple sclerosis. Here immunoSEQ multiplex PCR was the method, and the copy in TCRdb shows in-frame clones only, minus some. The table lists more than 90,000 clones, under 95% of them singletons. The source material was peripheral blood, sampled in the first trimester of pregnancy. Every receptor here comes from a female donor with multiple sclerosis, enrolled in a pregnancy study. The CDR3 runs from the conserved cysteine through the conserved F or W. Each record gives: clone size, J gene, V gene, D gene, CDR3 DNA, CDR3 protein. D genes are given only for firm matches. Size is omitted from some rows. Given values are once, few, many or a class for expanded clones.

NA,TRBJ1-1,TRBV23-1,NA,TGCGCCAGCAGTCACGGGGGTTTAACCCACACTGAAGCTTTCTTT,CASSHGGLTHTEAFF
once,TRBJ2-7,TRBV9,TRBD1,TGTGCCAGCAGCGCCGGGGCGGGACAGGGGGCAGACGAGCAGTACTTC,CASSAGAGQGADEQYF
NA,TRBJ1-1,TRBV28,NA,TGTGCCAGCAGTTTAGTAAAGGGAGGCACTGAAGCTTTCTTT,CASSLVKGGTEAFF
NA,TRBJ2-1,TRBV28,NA,TGTGCCAGCAGTTTGTCCAGGGATTTCCGCTACAATGAGCAGTTCTTC,CASSLSRDFRYNEQFF
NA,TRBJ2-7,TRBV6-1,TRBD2,TGTGCCAGCAGTGAAGGCCCCATAGCGGGAGCCACTGACGAGCAGTACTTC,CASSEGPIAGATDEQYF
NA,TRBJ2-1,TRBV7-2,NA,TGTGCCAGCAGCTTCAACAACTACAATGAGCAGTTCTTC,CASSFNNYNEQFF
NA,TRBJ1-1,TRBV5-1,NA,TGCGCCAGCAGCTTGCCCCGACAGAACACTGAAGCTTTCTTT,CASSLPRQNTEAFF
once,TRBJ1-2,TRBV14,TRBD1,TGTGCCAGCAGCCAAGATCGAGGGGGCGCGGGTGGCTACACCTTC,CASSQDRGGAGGYTF
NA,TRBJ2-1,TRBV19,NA,TGTGCCAGTAACCGCGCCTACAATGAGCAGTTCTTC,CASNRAYNEQFF
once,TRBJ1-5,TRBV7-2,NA,TGTGCCAGCAGCTCCCAAACGGGACAGCCCCAGCATTTT,CASSSQTGQPQHF
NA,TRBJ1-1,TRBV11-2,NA,TGTGCCAGCAGCTTATTCCCCGTGAACACTGAAGCTTTCTTT,CASSLFPVNTEAFF
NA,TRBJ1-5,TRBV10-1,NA,TGCGCCAGCAGTGTAAGCAATCAGCCCCAGCATTTT,CASSVSNQPQHF
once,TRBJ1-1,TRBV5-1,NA,TGCGCCAGCAGCCCGGGGGACCTGGGGAACACTGAAGCTTTCTTT,CASSPGDLGNTEAFF
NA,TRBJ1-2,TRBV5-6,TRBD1,TGTGCCAGCAGCTTGTCGCCCCTACGGGACAGGGGGTTGGACTATGGCTACACCTTC,CASSLSPLRDRGLDYGYTF
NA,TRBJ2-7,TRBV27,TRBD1,TGTGCCAGCAGTCCATCGACAGGGTTCGAGCAGTACTTC,CASSPSTGFEQYF
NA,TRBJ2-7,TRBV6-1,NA,TGTGCCAGCAGTGAACGGGGGACTGACGAGCAGTACTTC,CASSERGTDEQYF
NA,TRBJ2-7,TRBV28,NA,TGTGCCAGTACGGGTGGGAGGTACGAGCAGTACTTC,CASTGGRYEQYF
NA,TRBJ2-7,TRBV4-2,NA,TGTGCCAGCAGCCAGGGAAGCAGGGCCGGCGAGCAGTACTTC,CASSQGSRAGEQYF
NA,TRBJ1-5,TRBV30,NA,TGTGCCTGGAGTGTAACAGACATCGGTCAGCCCCAGCATTTT,CAWSVTDIGQPQHF
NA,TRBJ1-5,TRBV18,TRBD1,TGTGCCAGCTCACTAACGGGACAGGGTAATCAGCCCCAGCATTTT,CASSLTGQGNQPQHF
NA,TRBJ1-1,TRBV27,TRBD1,TGTGCCAGCAGCCGGACAGGGGTGAACACTGAAGCTTTCTTT,CASSRTGVNTEAFF
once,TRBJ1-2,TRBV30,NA,TGTGCCTGGAGTGGGCGGGGGGCCTATGGCTACACCTTC,CAWSGRGAYGYTF
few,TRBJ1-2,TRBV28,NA,TGTGCCAGCAGTTACGAGATTGACTATGGCTACACCTTC,CASSYEIDYGYTF
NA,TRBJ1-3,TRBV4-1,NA,TGCGCCAGCAGCCAAGATACGGGGAGGAACACCATATATTTT,CASSQDTGRNTIYF
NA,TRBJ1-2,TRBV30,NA,TGTGCCTGGAGGGCGACAGGCGCGGGTGGCTACACCTTC,CAWRATGAGGYTF
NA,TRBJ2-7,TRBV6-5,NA,TGTGCCAGCACCCCGGGGTTCCCCTACGAGCAGTACTTC,CASTPGFPYEQYF
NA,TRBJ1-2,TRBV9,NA,TGTGCCAGCAGCGTAGATGCGTTTGGCTATGGCTACACCTTC,CASSVDAFGYGYTF
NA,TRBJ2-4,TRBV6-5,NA,TGTGCCAGTCAACGACCGGGTGGAAACATTCAGTACTTC,CASQRPGGNIQYF
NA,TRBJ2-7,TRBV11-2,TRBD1,TGTGCCAGCAGCCTGGCAGGGGGAGTTTCCTACGAGCAGTACTTC,CASSLAGGVSYEQYF
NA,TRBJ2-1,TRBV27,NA,TGTGCCAGCAGTTTCAGACAGTCCCCCCATGAGCAGTTCTTC,CASSFRQSPHEQFF
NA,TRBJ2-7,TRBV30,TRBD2,TGTGCCTGGAGCCCGACGGGGGGGGGCGAGCAGTACTTC,CAWSPTGGGEQYF
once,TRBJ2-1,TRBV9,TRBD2,TGTGCCAGCAGCGCGGGGACTAGCTCCTACAATGAGCAGTTCTTC,CASSAGTSSYNEQFF
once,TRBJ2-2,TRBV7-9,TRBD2,TGTGCCAGCAGCTTGGGACTAGCGAGCACCGGGGAGCTGTTTTTT,CASSLGLASTGELFF
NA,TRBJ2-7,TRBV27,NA,TGTGCCAGCAGTCGAATGGGGGGACTTCGCTACGAGCAGTACTTC,CASSRMGGLRYEQYF
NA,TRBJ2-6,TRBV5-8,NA,TGTGCCAGCAGCTTGTACTCTGGGGCCAACGTCCTGACTTTC,CASSLYSGANVLTF
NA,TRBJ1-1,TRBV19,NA,TGTGCCACCAGACAGCAGGAGACCTACACTGAAGCTTTCTTT,CATRQQETYTEAFF
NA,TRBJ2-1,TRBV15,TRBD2,TGTGCCACCAGCAGAGATTTAACTAGCGGGAATGAGCAGTTCTTC,CATSRDLTSGNEQFF
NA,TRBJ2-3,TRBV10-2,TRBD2,TGCGCCAGCAGTGGGGCTAGCGGGAGAACAGATACGCAGTATTTT,CASSGASGRTDTQYF
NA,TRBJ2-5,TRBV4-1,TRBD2,TGCGCCAGCAGCCAGAGTTTAGCGGGAGTACATAAGACCCAGTACTTC,CASSQSLAGVHKTQYF
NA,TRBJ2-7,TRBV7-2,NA,TGTGCCAGCAGCTTAGTTCGGGATCCTGCTTACGAGCAGTACTTC,CASSLVRDPAYEQYF
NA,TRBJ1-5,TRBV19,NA,TGTGCCAGTAGTATGGGGGGGATCGGTCAGCCCCAGCATTTT,CASSMGGIGQPQHF
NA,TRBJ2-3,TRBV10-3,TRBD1,TGTGCCATCACCCCCAGCGAGGGACAGGGGGCTGGAGATACGCAGTATTTT,CAITPSEGQGAGDTQYF
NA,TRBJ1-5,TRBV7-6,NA,TGTGCCAGCAGCTTAGCGCTAGGCAATCAGCCCCAGCATTTT,CASSLALGNQPQHF
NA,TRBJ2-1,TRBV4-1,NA,TGCGCCAGCAGCCAAGGGCCCCTTAGAGGGGGATCGGATGAGCAGTTCTTC,CASSQGPLRGGSDEQFF
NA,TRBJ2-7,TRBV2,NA,TGTGCCAGCAGGACGGGAAGGACAGCGAACTACGAGCAGTACTTC,CASRTGRTANYEQYF
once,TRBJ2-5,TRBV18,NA,TGTGCCAGCTCACCGACACAGTCAACCGAGACCCAGTACTTC,CASSPTQSTETQYF
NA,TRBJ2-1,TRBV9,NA,TGTGCCAGCAGCCCTAGGATTAGCGAGAAACTAGACAATGAGCAGTTCTTC,CASSPRISEKLDNEQFF
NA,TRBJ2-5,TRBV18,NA,TGTGCCAGCTCACTCCGGGACCAAGAGACCCAGTACTTC,CASSLRDQETQYF
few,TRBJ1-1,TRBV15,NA,TGTGCCACTCGGGGAGGGTTGACAGTGAGAAACACTGAAGCTTTCTTT,CATRGGLTVRNTEAFF
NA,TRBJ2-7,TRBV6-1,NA,TGTGCCAGCAAGCAGGTTTACGAGCAGTACTTC,CASKQVYEQYF
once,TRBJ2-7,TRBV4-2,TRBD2,TGTGCCAGCAGCCAAGATCGAGCGGGGGCCTACGAGCAGTACTTC,CASSQDRAGAYEQYF
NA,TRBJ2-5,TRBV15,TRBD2,TGTGCCACCAGCAGAGATGTACGAGGGACTAGCGAAGAGACCCAGTACTTC,CATSRDVRGTSEETQYF